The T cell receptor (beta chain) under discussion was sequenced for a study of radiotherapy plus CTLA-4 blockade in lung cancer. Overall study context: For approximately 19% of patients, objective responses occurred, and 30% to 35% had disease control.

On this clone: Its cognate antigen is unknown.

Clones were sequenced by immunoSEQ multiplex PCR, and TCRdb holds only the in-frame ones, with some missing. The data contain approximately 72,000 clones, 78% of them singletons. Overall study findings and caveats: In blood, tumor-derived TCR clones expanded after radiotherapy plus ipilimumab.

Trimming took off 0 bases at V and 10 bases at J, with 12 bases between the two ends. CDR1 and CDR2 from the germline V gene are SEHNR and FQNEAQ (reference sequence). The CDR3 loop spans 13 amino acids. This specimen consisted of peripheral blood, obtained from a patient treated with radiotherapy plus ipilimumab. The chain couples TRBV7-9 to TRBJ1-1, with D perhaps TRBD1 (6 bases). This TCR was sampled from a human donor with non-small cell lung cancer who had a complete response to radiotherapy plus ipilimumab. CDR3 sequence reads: CASSLAGLDRAFF. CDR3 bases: TGTGCCAGCAGCTTAGCTGGATTGGACAGAGCTTTCTTT.